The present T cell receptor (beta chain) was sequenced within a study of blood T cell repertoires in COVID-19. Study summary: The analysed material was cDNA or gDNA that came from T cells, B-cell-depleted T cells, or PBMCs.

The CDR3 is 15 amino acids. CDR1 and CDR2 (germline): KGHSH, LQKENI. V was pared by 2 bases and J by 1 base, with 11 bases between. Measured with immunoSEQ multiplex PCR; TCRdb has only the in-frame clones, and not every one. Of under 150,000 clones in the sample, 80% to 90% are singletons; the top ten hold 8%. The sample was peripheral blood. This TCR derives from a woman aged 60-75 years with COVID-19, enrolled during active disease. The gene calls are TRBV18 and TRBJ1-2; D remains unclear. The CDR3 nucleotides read TGTGCCAGCTCACCAGCAGTGGTTCTTAACTATGGCTACACCTTC. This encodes CASSPAVVLNYGYTF.